These 8 T cell receptor beta chains were all obtained from the same sample, sequenced in a study of shared clonotypes between healthy human individuals. Sequenced by immunoSEQ multiplex PCR; TCRdb stores in-frame clones only, minus some. The sample carries around 980,000 clones, around three quarters recorded once. Input material: memory CD4+ T cells from PBMCs. Regarding subset: CD45RA-negative fraction. The receptors shown here come from a man between 18 and 29 years old in good health. Some clones in this sample may be carry-over from other donors' samples.

This chain links TRBV30 with TRBJ1-2, with D perhaps TRBD1 (6 bases). Germline values: CDR1 GTSNPN, CDR2 SVGIG (reference sequence). The CDR3 totals 12 residues. The ends were cut back, 3 bases at V and 8 bases at J, with 13 bases in the middle. Written as DNA, the CDR3 is TGTGCCTGGAGCAGGGGTGCGGCGGGCTACACCTTC. Protein product: CAWSRGAAGYTF.

J is TRBJ1-4 and V is TRBV18; no firm D call. The length of the CDR3 is 14 residues. The V gene's germline CDR1 is KGHSH and CDR2 LQKENI. V was trimmed by 6 bases and J by 8 bases, leaving 16 bases between them. The CDR3 sequence is CASSQQVLAEKLFF. The CDR3 DNA reads TGTGCCAGCTCCCAACAAGTCCTGGCAGAAAAACTGTTTTTT. The full variable domain, its missing parts supplied by reference TRBV18 and TRBJ1-4, is NAGVMQNPRHLVRRRGQEARLRCSPMKGHSHVYWYRQLPEEGLKFMVYLQKENIIDESGMPKERFSAEFPKEGPSILRIQQVVRGDSAAYFCASSQQVLAEKLFFGSGTQLSVL.

The chain is built from TRBV5-4 and TRBJ2-5, with a weak D call TRBD1 (6 bases). The germline gives CDR1 SGHNT, CDR2 YYREEE (reference sequence). CDR3 size: 13 residues. Between the trimmed V and J ends, which lost 4 bases and 2 bases, there was a span of 9 bases. CDR3 protein: CASSTGPQETQYF. The CDR3, as DNA: TGTGCCAGCAGCACAGGGCCACAAGAGACCCAGTACTTC.

This chain links TRBV14 with TRBJ1-1, with D possibly matching TRBD1 (5 bases). CDR3 length: 15 residues. With 1 base removed from V and 4 bases from J, the gap between germline ends came to 13 bases. Germline V lookup: CDR1 SGHDN, CDR2 FVKESK. CDR3 nucleotide sequence: TGTGCCAGCAGCCAAGTTCGGGGGGAGAGCACTGAAGCTTTCTTT. It yields the protein CASSQVRGESTEAFF.

This chain connects TRBV5-1 to TRBJ2-7, with 7 positions matching TRBD1. This CDR3 has 14 residues. CDR1 and CDR2 from the germline V gene are SGHRS and YFSETQ. The V and J ends lost 0 bases and 2 bases, in that order; junction bases with no gene match: 2. The CDR3 coding sequence is TGCGCCAGCAGCTTGGGGGACAGTACCTACGAGCAGTACTTC. Translation: CASSLGDSTYEQYF.

This chain links TRBV2 with TRBJ1-1, with 9 bases fitting TRBD1. Per germline, CDR1 SNHLY and CDR2 FYNNEI. Germline trimming cut 6 bases from V and 11 bases from J; bases unmatched to any gene: 4. This CDR3 comprises 11 residues. The CDR3 loop is CASREQGAAFF. The CDR3 DNA sequence: TGTGCCAGCAGGGAACAGGGGGCGGCTTTCTTT.

The chain has TRBV30 and TRBJ2-1; TRBD2 agrees at 7 bases. The length of the CDR3 is 14 residues. V trimming: 5 bases; J trimming: 2 bases; junction bases outside the gene matches: 6. Germline lookup yields CDR1 GTSNPN and CDR2 SVGIG (reference sequence). In DNA, the CDR3 is TGTGCCTGGCAAACTAGCGCCCCCTACAATGAGCAGTTCTTC. This gives the protein CAWQTSAPYNEQFF.

The V call is TRBV6-5, the J call TRBJ1-1; D is perhaps TRBD1 (5 bases). With 4 bases removed from V and 10 bases from J, the gap between germline ends came to 16 bases. CDR1 is MNHEY, CDR2 SVGAGI, per germline. This CDR3 spans 13 amino acids. The CDR3 here is CASSSAVGVRAFF. Written as DNA, the CDR3 is TGTGCCAGCAGTTCAGCTGTAGGGGTGAGAGCTTTCTTT.